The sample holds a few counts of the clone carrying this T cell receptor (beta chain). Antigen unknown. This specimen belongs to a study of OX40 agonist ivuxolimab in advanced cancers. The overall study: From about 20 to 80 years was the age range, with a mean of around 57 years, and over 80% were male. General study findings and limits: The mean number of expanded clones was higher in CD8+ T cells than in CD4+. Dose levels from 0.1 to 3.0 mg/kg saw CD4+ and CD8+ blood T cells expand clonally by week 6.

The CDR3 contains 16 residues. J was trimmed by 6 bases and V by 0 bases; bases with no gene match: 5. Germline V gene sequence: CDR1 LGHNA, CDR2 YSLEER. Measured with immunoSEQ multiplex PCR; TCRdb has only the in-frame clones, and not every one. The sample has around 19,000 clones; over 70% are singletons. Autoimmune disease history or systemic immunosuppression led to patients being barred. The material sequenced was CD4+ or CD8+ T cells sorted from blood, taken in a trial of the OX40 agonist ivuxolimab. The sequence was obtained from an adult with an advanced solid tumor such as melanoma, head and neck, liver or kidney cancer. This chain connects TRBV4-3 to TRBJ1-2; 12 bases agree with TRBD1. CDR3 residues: CASSQDRGTGGHGYTF. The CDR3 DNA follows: TGCGCCAGCAGCCAAGATAGGGGGACAGGGGGCCATGGCTACACCTTC.